The T cell receptor (beta chain) described here comes from a study of neurological immune-mediated disorders. Study-level points and caveats: No sharing of CDR3 amino acid sequences was observed among expanded clones across subjects, suggesting private repertoires in all groups.

Documented time point: longitudinal time-point 2. Synthesis of cDNA was performed by 5'RACE using 10-nucleotide random UMIs. TCRdb re-analysed the 5' RACE reads in MiXCR, keeping a single row per CDR3 protein. The table lists about 49,000 distinct CDR3 sequences, around 12% of them singletons. This clonotype has a count of ten or more. Antigen specificity is unknown. The CDR3 is made up of 15 amino acids. Per the germline V gene, CDR1 is SQVTM and CDR2 is ANQGSEA. Germline trimming cut 3 bases from V and 5 bases from J; bases unmatched to any gene: 11. Specimen: PBMCs. This rearrangement joins TRBV29-1 to TRBJ1-2; 8 nucleotides agree with TRBD1. This clonotype originated in a male donor with HTLV-1-associated myelopathy (HAM/TSP). The CDR3: CSVEDPRGLFYGYTF. The CDR3 DNA is TGCAGCGTTGAGGACCCCAGGGGGCTTTTTTATGGCTACACCTTC.